This T cell receptor beta chain was sequenced during a study of post-analysis software for immune sequencing data. Study background: Relapsing-remitting, secondary progressive and progressive-relapsing forms of multiple sclerosis all featured among disease courses. Study-level results: Higher frequency in patients than in controls was seen for a handful of TRBV segments, with TRBV5-6, TRBV5-1 and TRBV20-1 among them. F measure showed strong co-clustering of same-batch samples. Significantly lower normalized Chao1 diversity was found in patients with multiple sclerosis relative to controls.

Unique molecular identifiers were present in the TCR beta cDNA libraries. In TCRdb, the PCR reads were re-called with MiXCR into one record per CDR3 protein. The data hold about 500,000 distinct CDR3 sequences, with 40% to 55% observed a single time. Of note for this clonotype: What it binds is unknown.

Germline V gene data show CDR1 as SGHVS and CDR2 as FNYEAQ. The CDR3 contains 16 residues. Sequencing was performed on blood. The chain has TRBV7-6 and TRBJ2-5, with 16 bases matching TRBD2. The J call may be in error: the DNA end matches TRBJ2-7 better. The TCR was taken from a girl aged 10-17 years with multiple sclerosis. The CDR3 spells CASRPGLAGGPYEQYF. DNA of the CDR3: TGTGCCAGCAGGCCGGGACTAGCGGGAGGGCCCTACGAGCAGTACTTC.